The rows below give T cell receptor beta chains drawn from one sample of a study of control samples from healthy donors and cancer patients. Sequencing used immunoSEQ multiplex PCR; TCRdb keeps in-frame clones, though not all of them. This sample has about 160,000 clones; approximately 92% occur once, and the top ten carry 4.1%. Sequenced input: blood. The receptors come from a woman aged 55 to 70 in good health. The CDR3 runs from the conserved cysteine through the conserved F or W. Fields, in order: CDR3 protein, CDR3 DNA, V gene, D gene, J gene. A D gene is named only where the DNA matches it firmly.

CASSSNTIYF	TGTGCCAGCAGCTCCAACACCATATATTTT	TRBV7-9	NA	TRBJ1-3
CASSHRDSRGELFF	TGTGCCAGCAGCCACCGGGACTCCCGTGGGGAGCTGTTTTTT	TRBV3-1/TRBV3-2	NA	TRBJ2-2
CASSGRGHEKLFF	TGTGCCAGCAGCGGGCGGGGACACGAAAAACTGTTTTTT	TRBV27	NA	TRBJ1-4
CASSQVSRGTIYF	TGCGCCAGCAGCCAAGTGTCACGGGGCACCATATATTTT	TRBV4-3	NA	TRBJ1-3
CASSLSADSYNEQFF	TGTGCCAGCAGTTTATCCGCGGACAGCTACAATGAGCAGTTCTTC	TRBV27	NA	TRBJ2-1
CASSLQGYEQYF	TGTGCCAGCAGCTTACAGGGCTACGAGCAGTACTTC	TRBV5-5	NA	TRBJ2-7
CASSYGTGFGTEAFF	TGTGCCAGCAGTTACGGGACAGGGTTTGGCACTGAAGCTTTCTTT	TRBV6-2/TRBV6-3	TRBD1	TRBJ1-1
CASSLNTGELFF	TGTGCCAGCAGTTTAAACACCGGGGAGCTGTTTTTT	TRBV12-3/TRBV12-4	NA	TRBJ2-2
CSASTGTGGYGYTF	TGCAGTGCTAGTACCGGGACAGGGGGATATGGCTACACCTTC	TRBV20-1	TRBD1	TRBJ1-2
CASSIVNGVDSPLHF	TGTGCCAGTAGTATAGTAAACGGCGTTGACTCACCCCTCCACTTT	TRBV19	NA	TRBJ1-6
CASRSTRNEQYF	TGTGCCAGCAGATCAACTAGAAACGAGCAGTACTTC	TRBV28	NA	TRBJ2-7
CASSFRDEETQYF	TGTGCCAGCAGCTTCCGGGACGAAGAGACCCAGTACTTC	TRBV5-5	NA	TRBJ2-5
CASSLDQGTEQYF	TGTGCCAGCAGCTTAGATCAGGGCACCGAGCAGTACTTC	TRBV7-7	NA	TRBJ2-7